The T cell receptor beta chain under discussion was sequenced for a study of blood T cell repertoires in COVID-19. Overall study context: The analysed material was cDNA or gDNA that came from T cells, B-cell-depleted T cells, or PBMCs.

The germline V gene has CDR1 GTSNPN and CDR2 SVGIG (reference sequence). The CDR3 extends over 14 amino acids. Trimming stripped 4 bases from V and 5 bases from J, with 12 bases between. This clone was observed once. Assay: immunoSEQ multiplex PCR; the TCRdb copy retains only in-frame clones and omits some. Among more than 100,000 clones listed, more than 70% were seen once. V is TRBV30 and J is TRBJ1-6; D unclear. The sequenced sample consisted of peripheral blood. The origin of this receptor is a man in his 60s with acute or convalescent COVID-19. The CDR3 here is CAWTLSRNNSPLHF. Here the CDR3 DNA reads TGTGCCTGGACCCTCAGCAGGAATAATTCACCCCTCCACTTT.